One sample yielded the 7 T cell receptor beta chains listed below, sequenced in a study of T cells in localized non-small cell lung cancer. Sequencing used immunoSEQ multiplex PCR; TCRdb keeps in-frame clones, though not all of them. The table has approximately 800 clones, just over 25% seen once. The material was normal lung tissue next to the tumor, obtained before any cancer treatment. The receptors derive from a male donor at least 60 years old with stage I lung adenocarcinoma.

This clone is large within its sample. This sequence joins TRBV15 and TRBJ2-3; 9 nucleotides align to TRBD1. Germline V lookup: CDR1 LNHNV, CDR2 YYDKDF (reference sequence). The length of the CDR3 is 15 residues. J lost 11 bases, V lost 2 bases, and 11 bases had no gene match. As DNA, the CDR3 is TGTGCCACCAGCAGATCGGGACAGGGCAGTCCTCGGCAGTATTTT. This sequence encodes CATSRSGQGSPRQYF.

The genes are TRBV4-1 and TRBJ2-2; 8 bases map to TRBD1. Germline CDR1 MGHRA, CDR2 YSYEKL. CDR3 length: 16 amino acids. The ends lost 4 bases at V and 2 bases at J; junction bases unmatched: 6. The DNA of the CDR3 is TGCGCCAGCAGCCCCGGGACAGGATTTAACACCGGGGAGCTGTTTTTT. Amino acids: CASSPGTGFNTGELFF.

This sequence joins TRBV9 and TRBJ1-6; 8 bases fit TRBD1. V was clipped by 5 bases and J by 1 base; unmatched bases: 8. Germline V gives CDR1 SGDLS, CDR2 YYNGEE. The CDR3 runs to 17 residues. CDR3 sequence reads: CASSWDRLGSYNSPLHF. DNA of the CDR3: TGTGCCAGCAGTTGGGACAGGCTAGGGTCCTATAATTCACCCCTCCACTTT.

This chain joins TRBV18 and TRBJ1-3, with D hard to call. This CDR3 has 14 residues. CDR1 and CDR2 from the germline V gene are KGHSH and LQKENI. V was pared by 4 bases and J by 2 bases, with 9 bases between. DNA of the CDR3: TGTGCCAGCTCACGGACGACAACTGGAAACACCATATATTTT. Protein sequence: CASSRTTTGNTIYF.

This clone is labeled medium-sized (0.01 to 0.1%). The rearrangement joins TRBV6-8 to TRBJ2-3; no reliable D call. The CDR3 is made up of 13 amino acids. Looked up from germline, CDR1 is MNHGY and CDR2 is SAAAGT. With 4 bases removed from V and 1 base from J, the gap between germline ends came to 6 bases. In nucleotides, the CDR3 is TGTGCCAGCAGTTCAGTCGGCACAGATACGCAGTATTTT. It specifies CASSSVGTDTQYF.

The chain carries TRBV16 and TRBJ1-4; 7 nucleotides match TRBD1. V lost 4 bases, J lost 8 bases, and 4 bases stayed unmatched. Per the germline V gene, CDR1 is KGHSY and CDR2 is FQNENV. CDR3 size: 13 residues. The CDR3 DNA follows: TGTGCCAGCAGCCCCATGACAGGGGAAAAACTGTTTTTT. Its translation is CASSPMTGEKLFF.

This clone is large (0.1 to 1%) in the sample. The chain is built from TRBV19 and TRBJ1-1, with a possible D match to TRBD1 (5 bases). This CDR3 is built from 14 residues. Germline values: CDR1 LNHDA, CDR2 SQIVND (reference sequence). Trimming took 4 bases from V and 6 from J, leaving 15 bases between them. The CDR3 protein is CASSKDKEVPEAFF. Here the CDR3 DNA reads TGTGCCAGTAGTAAGGACAAAGAGGTTCCTGAAGCTTTCTTT. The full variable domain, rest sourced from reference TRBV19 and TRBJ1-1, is DGGITQSPKYLFRKEGQNVTLSCEQNLNHDAMYWYRQDPGQGLRLIYYSQIVNDFQKGDIAEGYSVSREKKESFPLTVTSAQKNPTAFYLCASSKDKEVPEAFFGQGTRLTVV.